This T cell receptor beta chain comes out of a study of blood T cell repertoires in COVID-19. For the study at large: The samples span acute and convalescent COVID-19 from the United States, Italy and Spain. The analysed material was cDNA or gDNA that came from T cells, B-cell-depleted T cells, or PBMCs.

Germline V CDR1 and CDR2: SGHTA, FQGTGA. V was clipped by 4 bases and J by 5 bases; unmatched bases: 8. This CDR3 has 15 amino acids. Clones were sequenced by immunoSEQ multiplex PCR, and TCRdb holds only the in-frame ones, with some missing. The sample contains more than 250,000 clones, roughly nine tenths of which appear only once. Everyone who took part was roughly 18 to 90 years old, and they came from 20 to 25 US areas. Recovered status in Cohort 3 required two negative PCRs, clearance, or symptom resolution. The source of this sequence is a woman aged 18 to 35 who had recovered from COVID-19. The specimen sequenced was PBMCs or T cells enriched from blood (not recorded which). V usage is TRBV7-3 and J usage is TRBJ2-1, with 7 bases lining up with TRBD1. The CDR3 reads CASSSGTARNNEQFF. The DNA for the CDR3 is TGTGCCAGCAGCTCCGGGACAGCCAGAAACAATGAGCAGTTCTTC.